The clone carrying this T cell receptor (beta chain) was observed a few times. One entry per CDR3 protein results from TCRdb running MiXCR on the 5' RACE reads. Seen here are roughly 40,000 distinct CDR3 sequences, approximately 20% observed once, and the top ten hold around 2.8%. CDR3 length: 13 residues. Deletions cut 0 bases from V and 5 bases from J, with 5 bases between. Germline CDR1 is MNHNY and CDR2 is SVGAGI (reference sequence). Specimen: naive CD4+ T cells sorted from a lymph node. The subset: naive CD4+ T cells, CD4+CD45RA+CD25-. The origin of this receptor is a female donor with breast cancer. The chain couples TRBV6-6 to TRBJ1-5; D is undetermined. The CDR3 protein is CASSYSLDQPQHF. The CDR3 nucleotides read TGTGCCAGCAGTTACTCGTTAGATCAGCCCCAGCATTTT.